This T cell receptor beta chain was found in a study of blood T cell repertoires in COVID-19. About the research overall: PBMCs, B-cell-depleted T cells, or T cells were the source of the cDNA or gDNA that made up the material.

Profiling relied on immunoSEQ multiplex PCR, and the TCRdb table lists in-frame clones only, not all of them. The repertoire holds 60,000 to 100,000 clones, with approximately 90% as singletons. V was clipped by 5 bases and J by 2 bases, with 20 bases between them. The CDR3 is made up of 17 amino acids. Germline values: CDR1 SGHVS, CDR2 FQNEAQ. The sequencing sample was made of peripheral blood. This chain uses TRBV7-8 with TRBJ2-3; D possibly corresponds to TRBD2 (5 bases). The sequence was obtained from a man aged 45 to 65 with active COVID-19. CDR3 in amino acids: CASSLDGLARDTDTQYF. Here the CDR3 DNA reads TGTGCCAGCAGCCTCGATGGCCTTGCTCGGGACACAGATACGCAGTATTTT. Supplemented by reference TRBV7-8 and TRBJ2-3, the full variable domain reads GAGVSQSPRYKVAKRGQDVALRCDPISGHVSLFWYQQALGQGPEFLTYFQNEAQLDKSGLPSDRFFAERPEGSVSTLKIQRTQQEDSAVYLCASSLDGLARDTDTQYFGPGTRLTVL.